This TCR beta chain was retrieved from a study of a mutant IDH1 vaccine in newly diagnosed glioma. The wider study: Eight vaccinations reached patients in weeks 1, 3, 5, 7, 11, 15, 19 and 23. Prior therapy was radiotherapy, temozolomide, or both; most received both.

Study results and limitations: There were vaccine-induced immune responses in roughly 95% of the patients.

V gave up 1 base and J gave up 3 bases, with 12 bases separating them. The CDR3 loop spans 16 amino acids. Per the germline V gene, CDR1 is LNHNV and CDR2 is YYDKDF (reference sequence). The time point here: week 23, last vaccination. Vaccinated patients received 300 ug of mutant IDH1 20-mer peptide per dose, with topical imiquimod. Here immunoSEQ multiplex PCR was the method, and the copy in TCRdb shows in-frame clones only, minus some. This table has tens of thousands of clones, about 75% appearing once. As concerns this clone: What it binds is not known.

This receptor was taken from a man aged 50 to 60 with glioma. The J gene is TRBJ1-4, the V gene TRBV15; D possibly corresponds to TRBD1 (6 bases). Specimen: PBMCs, collected from a glioma patient whose treatment included an IDH1 peptide vaccine. The CDR3 coding sequence is TGTGCCACCAGCAGAGGGGGGGCAGGGGCTAATGAAAAACTGTTTTTT. Translated, it gives CATSRGGAGANEKLFF.